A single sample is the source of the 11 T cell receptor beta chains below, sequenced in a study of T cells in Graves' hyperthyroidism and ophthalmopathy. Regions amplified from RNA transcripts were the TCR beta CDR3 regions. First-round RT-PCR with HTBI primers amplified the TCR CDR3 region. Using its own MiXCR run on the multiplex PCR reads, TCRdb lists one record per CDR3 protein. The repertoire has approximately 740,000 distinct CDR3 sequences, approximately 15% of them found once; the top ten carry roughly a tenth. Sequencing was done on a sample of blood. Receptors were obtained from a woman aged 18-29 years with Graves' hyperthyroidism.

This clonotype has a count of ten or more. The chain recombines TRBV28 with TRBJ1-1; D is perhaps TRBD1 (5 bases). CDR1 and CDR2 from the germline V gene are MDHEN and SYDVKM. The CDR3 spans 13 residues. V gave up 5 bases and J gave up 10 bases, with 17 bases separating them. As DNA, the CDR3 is TGTGCCAGCAGTGGGGACCCACTTTTGACAGCTTTCTTT. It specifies CASSGDPLLTAFF.

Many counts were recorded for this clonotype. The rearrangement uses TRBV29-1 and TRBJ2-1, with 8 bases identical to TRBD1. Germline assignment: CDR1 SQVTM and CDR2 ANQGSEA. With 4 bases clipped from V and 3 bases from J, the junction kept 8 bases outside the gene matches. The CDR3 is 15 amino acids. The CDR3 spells CSVGLVTGDYNEQFF. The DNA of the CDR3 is TGCAGCGTTGGATTGGTGACAGGGGACTACAATGAGCAGTTCTTC.

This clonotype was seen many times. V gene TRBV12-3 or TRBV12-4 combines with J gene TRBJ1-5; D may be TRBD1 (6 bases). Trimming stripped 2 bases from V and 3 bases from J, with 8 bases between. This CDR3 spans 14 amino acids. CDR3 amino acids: CASSLRQVNQPQHF. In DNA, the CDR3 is TGTGCCAGCAGTTTAAGACAGGTCAATCAGCCCCAGCATTTT.

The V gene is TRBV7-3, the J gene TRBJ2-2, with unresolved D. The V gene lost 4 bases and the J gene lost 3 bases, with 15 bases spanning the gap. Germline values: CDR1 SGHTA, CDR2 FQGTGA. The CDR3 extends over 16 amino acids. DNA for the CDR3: TGTGCCAGCAGCTCCGCCCTTGCGGCGGACACCGGGGAGCTGTTTTTT. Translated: CASSSALAADTGELFF.

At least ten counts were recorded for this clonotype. In nucleotides, the CDR3 is TGTGCCAGCAGTTTAGGGGGATCAGGCAATCAGCCCCAGCATTTT. This codes for CASSLGGSGNQPQHF. The gene calls are TRBV12-3 or TRBV12-4 and TRBJ1-5; D gene uncertain. Trimming removed 1 base at V and 2 bases at J, with 9 bases between. The CDR3 spans 15 residues.

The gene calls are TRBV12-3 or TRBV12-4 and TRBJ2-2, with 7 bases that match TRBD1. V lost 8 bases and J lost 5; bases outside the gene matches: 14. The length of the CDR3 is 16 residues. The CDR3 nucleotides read TGTGCCAGCTCGTTAGAGAGGACAGGCGGGACCGGGGAGCTGTTTTTT. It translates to CASSLERTGGTGELFF.

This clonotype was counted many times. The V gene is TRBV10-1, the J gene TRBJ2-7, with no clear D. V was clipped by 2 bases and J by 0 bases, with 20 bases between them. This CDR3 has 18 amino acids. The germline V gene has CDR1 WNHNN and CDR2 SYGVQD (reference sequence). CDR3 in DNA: TGCGCCAGCAGTGAGGGTAACTTTCAGCGAAATAGCTCCTACGAGCAGTACTTC. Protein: CASSEGNFQRNSSYEQYF.

This CDR3 is CASSMMGAGLPYNEQYF. The CDR3 DNA follows: TGTGCCAGTAGTATGATGGGAGCGGGATTACCATACAATGAGCAGTACTTC. The chain joins TRBV19 to TRBJ2-1, with 7 nucleotides matching TRBD2. The J call is doubtful: the DNA matches TRBJ2-7 better. The CDR3 extends over 17 amino acids. Germline V gene data show CDR1 as LNHDA and CDR2 as SQIVND (reference sequence).

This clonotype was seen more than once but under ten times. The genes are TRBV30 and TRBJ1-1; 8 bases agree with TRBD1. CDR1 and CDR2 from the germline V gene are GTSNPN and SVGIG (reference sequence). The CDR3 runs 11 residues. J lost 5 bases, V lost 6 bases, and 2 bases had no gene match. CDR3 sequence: CACRGRTEAFF. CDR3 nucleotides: TGTGCCTGCAGGGGGCGGACTGAAGCTTTCTTT.

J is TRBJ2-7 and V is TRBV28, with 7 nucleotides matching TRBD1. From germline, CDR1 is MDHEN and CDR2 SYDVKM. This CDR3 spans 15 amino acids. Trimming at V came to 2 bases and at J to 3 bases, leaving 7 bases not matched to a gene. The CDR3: CASSLPSTGNYEQYF. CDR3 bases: TGTGCCAGCAGTTTACCCTCGACAGGGAACTACGAGCAGTACTTC.

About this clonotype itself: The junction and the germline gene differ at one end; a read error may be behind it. CDR3 in amino acids: CASGLGRHSYEQYF. CDR3 nucleotide sequence: TGTGCCAGCGGCTTGGGCAGGCACTCCTACGAGCAGTACTTC. The rearrangement uses TRBV5-6 and TRBJ2-7; D gene ambiguous. Germline V gene data show CDR1 as SGHDT and CDR2 as YYEEEE. This CDR3 contains 14 residues.